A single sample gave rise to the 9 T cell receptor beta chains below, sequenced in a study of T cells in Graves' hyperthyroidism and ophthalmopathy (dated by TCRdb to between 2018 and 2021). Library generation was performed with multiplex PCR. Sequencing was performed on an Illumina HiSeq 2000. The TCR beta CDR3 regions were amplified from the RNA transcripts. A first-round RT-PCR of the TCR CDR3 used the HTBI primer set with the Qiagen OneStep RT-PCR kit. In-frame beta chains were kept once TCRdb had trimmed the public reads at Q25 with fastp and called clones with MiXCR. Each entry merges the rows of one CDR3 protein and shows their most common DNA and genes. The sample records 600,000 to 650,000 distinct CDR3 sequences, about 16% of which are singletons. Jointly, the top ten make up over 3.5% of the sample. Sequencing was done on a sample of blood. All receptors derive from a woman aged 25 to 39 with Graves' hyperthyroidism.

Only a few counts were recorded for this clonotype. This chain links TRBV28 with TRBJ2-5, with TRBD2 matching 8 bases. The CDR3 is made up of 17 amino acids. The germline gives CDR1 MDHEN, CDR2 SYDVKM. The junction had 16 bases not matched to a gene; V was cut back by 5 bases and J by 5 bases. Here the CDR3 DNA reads TGTGCCAGCAGTCCCTCCCTCGGGAGGGCCAGTTTTGAGACCCAGTACTTC. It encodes CASSPSLGRASFETQYF. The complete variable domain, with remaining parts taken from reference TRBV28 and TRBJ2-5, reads DVKVTQSSRYLVKRTGEKVFLECVQDMDHENMFWYRQDPGLGLRLIYFSYDVKMKEKGDIPEGYSVSREKKERFSLILESASTNQTSMYLCASSPSLGRASFETQYFGPGTRLLVL.

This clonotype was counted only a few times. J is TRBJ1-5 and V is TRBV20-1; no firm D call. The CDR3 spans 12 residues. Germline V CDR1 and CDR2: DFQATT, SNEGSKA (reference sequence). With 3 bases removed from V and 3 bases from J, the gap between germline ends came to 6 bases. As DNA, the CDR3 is TGCAGTGCTAGGTGGAACAATCAGCCCCAGCATTTT. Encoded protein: CSARWNNQPQHF.

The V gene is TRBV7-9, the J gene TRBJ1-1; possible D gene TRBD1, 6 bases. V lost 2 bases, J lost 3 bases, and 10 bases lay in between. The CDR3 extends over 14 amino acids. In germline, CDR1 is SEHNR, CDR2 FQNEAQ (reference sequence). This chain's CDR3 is CASSLNAGDTEAFF. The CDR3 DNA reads TGTGCCAGCAGCTTAAACGCAGGGGACACTGAAGCTTTCTTT.

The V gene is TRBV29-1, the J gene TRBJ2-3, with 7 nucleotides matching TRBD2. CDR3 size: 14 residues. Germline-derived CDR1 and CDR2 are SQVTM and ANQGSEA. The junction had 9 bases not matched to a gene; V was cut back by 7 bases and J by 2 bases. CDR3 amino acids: CSAATSRNTDTQYF. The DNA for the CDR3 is TGCAGCGCCGCGACTAGCCGAAACACAGATACGCAGTATTTT.

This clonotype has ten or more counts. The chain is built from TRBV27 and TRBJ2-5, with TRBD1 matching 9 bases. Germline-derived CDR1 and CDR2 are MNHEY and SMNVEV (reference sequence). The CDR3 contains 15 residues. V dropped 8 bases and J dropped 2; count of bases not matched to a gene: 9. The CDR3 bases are TGTGCCAGCGACCAAGAACAGGGGGCACAAGAGACCCAGTACTTC. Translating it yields CASDQEQGAQETQYF.

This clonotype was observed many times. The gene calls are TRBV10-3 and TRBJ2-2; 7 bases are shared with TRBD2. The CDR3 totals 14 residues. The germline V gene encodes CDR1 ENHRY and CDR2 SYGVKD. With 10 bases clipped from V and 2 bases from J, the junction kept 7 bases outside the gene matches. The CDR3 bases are TGTGCCAGCCGACGGGGACTAAACACCGGGGAGCTGTTTTTT. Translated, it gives CASRRGLNTGELFF.

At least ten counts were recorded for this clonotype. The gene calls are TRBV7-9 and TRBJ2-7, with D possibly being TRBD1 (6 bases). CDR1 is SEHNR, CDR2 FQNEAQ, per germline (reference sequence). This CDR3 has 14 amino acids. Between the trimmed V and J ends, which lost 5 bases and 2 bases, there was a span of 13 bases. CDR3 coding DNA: TGTGCCAGCAGCGATAACAGGGTGGCCTACGAGCAGTACTTC. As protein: CASSDNRVAYEQYF. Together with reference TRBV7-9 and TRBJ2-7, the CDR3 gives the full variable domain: DTGVSQNPRHKITKRGQNVTFRCDPISEHNRLYWYRQTLGQGPEFLTYFQNEAQLEKSRLLSDRFSAERPKGSFSTLEIQRTEQGDSAMYLCASSDNRVAYEQYFGPGTRLTVT.

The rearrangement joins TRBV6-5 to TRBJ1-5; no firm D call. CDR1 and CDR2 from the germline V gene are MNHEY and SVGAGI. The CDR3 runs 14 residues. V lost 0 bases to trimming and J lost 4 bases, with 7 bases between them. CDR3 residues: CASSYSQVNQPQHF. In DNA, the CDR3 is TGTGCCAGCAGTTACTCGCAGGTTAATCAGCCCCAGCATTTT.

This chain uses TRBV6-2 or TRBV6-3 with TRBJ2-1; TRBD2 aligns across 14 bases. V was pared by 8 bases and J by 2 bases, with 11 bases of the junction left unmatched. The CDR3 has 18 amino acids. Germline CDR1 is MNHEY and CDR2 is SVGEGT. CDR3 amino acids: CASRRPTSGRAAYNEQFF. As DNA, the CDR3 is TGTGCCAGCCGCCGCCCGACTAGCGGGAGGGCCGCCTACAATGAGCAGTTCTTC.